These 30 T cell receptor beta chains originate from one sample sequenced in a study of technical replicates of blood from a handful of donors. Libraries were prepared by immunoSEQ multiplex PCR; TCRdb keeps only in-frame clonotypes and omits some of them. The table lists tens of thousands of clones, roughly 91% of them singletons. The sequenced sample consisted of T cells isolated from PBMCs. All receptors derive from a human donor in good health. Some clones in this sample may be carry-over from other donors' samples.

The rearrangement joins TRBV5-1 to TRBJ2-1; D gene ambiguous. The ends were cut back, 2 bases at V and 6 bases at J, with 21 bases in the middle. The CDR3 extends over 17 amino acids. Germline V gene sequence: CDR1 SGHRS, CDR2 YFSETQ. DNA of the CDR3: TGCGCCAGCAGCTTAGTTTCACAGCAGATTCGGCCCAATGAGCAGTTCTTC. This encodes CASSLVSQQIRPNEQFF.

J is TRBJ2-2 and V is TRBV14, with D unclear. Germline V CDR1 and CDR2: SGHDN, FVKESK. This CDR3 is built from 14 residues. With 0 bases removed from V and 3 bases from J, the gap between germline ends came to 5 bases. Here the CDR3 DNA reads TGTGCCAGCAGCCAAGATATTGACACCGGGGAGCTGTTTTTT. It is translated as CASSQDIDTGELFF.

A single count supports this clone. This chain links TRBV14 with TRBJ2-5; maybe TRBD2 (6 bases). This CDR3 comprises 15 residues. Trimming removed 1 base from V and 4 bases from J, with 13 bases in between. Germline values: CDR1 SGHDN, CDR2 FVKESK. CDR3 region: CASSQVAGLRETQYF. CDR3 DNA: TGTGCCAGCAGCCAAGTGGCGGGGTTGAGAGAGACCCAGTACTTC.

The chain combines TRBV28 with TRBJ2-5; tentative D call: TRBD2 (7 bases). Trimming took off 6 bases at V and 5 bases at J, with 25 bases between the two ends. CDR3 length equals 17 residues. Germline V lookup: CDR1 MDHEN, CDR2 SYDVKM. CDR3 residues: CASSLDPSGGGDETQYF. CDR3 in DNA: TGTGCCAGCAGCCTCGACCCTAGCGGAGGGGGGGACGAGACCCAGTACTTC.

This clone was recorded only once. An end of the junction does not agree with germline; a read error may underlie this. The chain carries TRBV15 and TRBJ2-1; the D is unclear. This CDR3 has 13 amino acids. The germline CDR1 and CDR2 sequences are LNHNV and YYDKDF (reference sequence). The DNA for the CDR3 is TGTGCCACCAGCAGAGCCCTATTCGATGAGAAGTTCTTC. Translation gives CATSRALFDEKFF.

CDR3 sequence (DNA): TGTGCCAGCAGGACTAGCGGGGGGGCCTGGGAGCAGTACTTC. It is translated as CASRTSGGAWEQYF. This chain links TRBV6-1 with TRBJ2-7; 14 bases are shared with TRBD2. The CDR3 extends over 14 amino acids. Per the germline V gene, CDR1 is MNHNS and CDR2 is SASEGT. Trimming cost V 6 bases and J 7 bases; bases outside gene matches: 5.

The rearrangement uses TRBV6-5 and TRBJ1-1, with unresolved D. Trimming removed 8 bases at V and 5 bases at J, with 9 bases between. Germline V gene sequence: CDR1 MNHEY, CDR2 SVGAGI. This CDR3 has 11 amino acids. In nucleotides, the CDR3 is TGTGCCAGCCACAGATGGACTGAAGCTTTCTTT. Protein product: CASHRWTEAFF.

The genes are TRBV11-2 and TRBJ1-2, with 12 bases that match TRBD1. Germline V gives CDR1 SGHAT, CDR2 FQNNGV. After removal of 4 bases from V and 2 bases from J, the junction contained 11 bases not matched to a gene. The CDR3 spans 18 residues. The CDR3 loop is CASSSLGTGTGGNYGYTF. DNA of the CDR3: TGTGCCAGCAGCTCCTTAGGCACCGGGACAGGGGGCAACTATGGCTACACCTTC.

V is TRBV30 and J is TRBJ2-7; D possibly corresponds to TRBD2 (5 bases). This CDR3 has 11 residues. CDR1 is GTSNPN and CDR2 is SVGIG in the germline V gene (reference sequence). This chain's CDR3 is CNRGSTYEQYF. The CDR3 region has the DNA TGTAACCGGGGATCAACCTACGAGCAGTACTTC.

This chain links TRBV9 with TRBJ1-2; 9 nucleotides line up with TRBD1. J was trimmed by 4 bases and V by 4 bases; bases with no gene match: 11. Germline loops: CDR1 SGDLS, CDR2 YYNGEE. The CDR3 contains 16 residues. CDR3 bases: TGTGCCAGCAGCAGGGAGGGACAGGGACATCTCTATGGCTACACCTTC. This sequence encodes CASSREGQGHLYGYTF.

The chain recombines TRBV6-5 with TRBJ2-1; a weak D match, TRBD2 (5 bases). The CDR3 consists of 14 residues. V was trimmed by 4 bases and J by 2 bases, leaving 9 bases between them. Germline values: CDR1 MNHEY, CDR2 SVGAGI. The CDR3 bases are TGTGCCAGCAGTTCGGAGGAGGCCTACAATGAGCAGTTCTTC. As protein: CASSSEEAYNEQFF.

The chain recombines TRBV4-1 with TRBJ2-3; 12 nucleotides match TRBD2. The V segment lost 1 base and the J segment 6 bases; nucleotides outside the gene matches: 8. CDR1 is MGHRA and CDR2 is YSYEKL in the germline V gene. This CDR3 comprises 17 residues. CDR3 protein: CASSQGRLAGESDTQYF. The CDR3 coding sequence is TGCGCCAGCAGCCAAGGGAGACTAGCGGGAGAGTCTGATACGCAGTATTTT.

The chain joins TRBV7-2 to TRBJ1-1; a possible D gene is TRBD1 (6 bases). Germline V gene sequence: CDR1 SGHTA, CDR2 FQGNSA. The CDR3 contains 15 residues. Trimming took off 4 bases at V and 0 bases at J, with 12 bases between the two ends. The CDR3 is CASSSQGPLNTEAFF. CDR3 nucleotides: TGTGCCAGCAGCTCCCAGGGGCCCCTGAACACTGAAGCTTTCTTT. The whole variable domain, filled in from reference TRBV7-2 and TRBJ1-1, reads GAGVSQSPSNKVTEKGKDVELRCDPISGHTALYWYRQSLGQGLEFLIYFQGNSAPDKSGLPSDRFSAERTGGSVSTLTIQRTQQEDSAVYLCASSSQGPLNTEAFFGQGTRLTVV.

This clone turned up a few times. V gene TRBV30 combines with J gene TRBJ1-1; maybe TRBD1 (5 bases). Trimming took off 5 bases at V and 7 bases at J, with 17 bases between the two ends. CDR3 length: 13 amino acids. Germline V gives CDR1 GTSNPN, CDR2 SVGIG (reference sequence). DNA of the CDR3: TGTGCCTGGGAAAACACAGGAACTATTGAAGCTTTCTTT. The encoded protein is CAWENTGTIEAFF.

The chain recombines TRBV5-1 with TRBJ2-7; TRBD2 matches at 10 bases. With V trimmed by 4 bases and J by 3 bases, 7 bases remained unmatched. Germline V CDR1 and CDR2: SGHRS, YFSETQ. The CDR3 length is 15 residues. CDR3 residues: CASSIAGGPFYEQYF. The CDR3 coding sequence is TGCGCCAGCAGCATAGCGGGGGGACCCTTCTACGAGCAGTACTTC.

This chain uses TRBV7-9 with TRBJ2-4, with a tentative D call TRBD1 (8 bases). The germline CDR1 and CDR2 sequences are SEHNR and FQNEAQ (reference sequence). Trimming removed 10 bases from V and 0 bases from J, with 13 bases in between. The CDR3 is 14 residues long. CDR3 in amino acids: CATTGGGAKNIQYF. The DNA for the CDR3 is TGTGCCACTACAGGGGGGGGAGCCAAAAACATTCAGTACTTC.

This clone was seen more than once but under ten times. CDR3 loop: CASSLLPLYSGNTIYF. In DNA, the CDR3 is TGTGCCAGCAGTTTATTGCCCCTCTACTCTGGAAACACCATATATTTT. This rearrangement joins TRBV27 to TRBJ1-3; D is uncertain. Germline V CDR1 and CDR2: MNHEY, SMNVEV (reference sequence). Trimming pared 1 base from V and 0 bases from J, leaving 10 bases between. The CDR3 loop spans 16 amino acids.

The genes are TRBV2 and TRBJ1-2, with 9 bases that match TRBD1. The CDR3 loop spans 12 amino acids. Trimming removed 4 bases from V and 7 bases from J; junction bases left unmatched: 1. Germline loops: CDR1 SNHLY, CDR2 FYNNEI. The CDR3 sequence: CASSGTGAGYTF. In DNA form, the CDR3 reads TGTGCCAGCAGTGGGACAGGGGCTGGCTACACCTTC.

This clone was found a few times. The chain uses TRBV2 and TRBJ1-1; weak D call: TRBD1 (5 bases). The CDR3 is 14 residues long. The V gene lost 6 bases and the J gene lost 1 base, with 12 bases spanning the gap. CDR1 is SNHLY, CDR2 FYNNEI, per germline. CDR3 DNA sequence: TGTGCCAGCAGGGGGGGATTCCCGAACACTGAAGCTTTCTTT. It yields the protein CASRGGFPNTEAFF.

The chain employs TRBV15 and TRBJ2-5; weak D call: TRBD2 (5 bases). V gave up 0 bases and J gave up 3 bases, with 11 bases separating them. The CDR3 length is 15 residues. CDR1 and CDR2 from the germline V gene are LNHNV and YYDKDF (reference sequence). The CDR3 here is CATSRESSGEETQYF. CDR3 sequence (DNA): TGTGCCACCAGCAGAGAAAGCAGCGGAGAAGAGACCCAGTACTTC. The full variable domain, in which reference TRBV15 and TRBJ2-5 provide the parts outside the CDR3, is DAMVIQNPRYQVTQFGKPVTLSCSQTLNHNVMYWYQQKSSQAPKLLFHYYDKDFNNEADTPDNFQSRRPNTSFCFLDIRSPGLGDTAMYLCATSRESSGEETQYFGPGTRLLVL.

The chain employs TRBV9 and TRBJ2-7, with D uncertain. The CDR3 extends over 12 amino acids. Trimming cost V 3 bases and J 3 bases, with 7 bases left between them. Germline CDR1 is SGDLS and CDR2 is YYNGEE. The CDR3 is CASSDSGYEQYF. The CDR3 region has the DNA TGTGCCAGCAGCGATTCAGGCTACGAGCAGTACTTC.

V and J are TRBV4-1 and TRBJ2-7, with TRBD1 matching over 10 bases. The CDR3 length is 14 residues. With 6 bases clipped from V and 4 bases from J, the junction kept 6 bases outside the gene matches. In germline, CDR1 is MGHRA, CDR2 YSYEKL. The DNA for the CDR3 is TGCGCCAGCAGGGGGACAGGGGTCCCATACGAGCAGTACTTC. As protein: CASRGTGVPYEQYF.

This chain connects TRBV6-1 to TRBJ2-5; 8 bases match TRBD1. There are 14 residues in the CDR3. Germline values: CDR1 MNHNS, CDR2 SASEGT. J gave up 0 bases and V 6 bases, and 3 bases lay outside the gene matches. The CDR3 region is CASSRTGYQETQYF. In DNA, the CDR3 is TGTGCCAGCAGCAGGACAGGGTACCAAGAGACCCAGTACTTC.

CDR3 protein: CASSFAGGGGNQPQHF. CDR3 coding DNA: TGTGCCAGCAGTTTTGCCGGGGGTGGTGGCAATCAGCCCCAGCATTTT. J is TRBJ1-5 and V is TRBV27, with D perhaps TRBD1 (5 bases). Trimming removed 3 bases from V and 2 bases from J, with 14 bases in between. The CDR3 has 16 amino acids. Germline V gene lookup returns CDR1 MNHEY and CDR2 SMNVEV (reference sequence).

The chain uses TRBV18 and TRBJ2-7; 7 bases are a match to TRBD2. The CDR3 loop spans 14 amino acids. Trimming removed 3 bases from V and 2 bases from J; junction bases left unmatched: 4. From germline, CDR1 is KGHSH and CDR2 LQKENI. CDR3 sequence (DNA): TGTGCCAGCTCACCGCGGGGGACCGCCTACGAGCAGTACTTC. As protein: CASSPRGTAYEQYF.

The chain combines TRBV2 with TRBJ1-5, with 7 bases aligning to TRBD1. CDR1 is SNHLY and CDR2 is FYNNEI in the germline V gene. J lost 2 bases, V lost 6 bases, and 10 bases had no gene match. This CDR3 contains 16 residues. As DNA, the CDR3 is TGTGCCAGCAGGGCCCATAGGGGGCAAGGCAATCAGCCCCAGCATTTT. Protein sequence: CASRAHRGQGNQPQHF.

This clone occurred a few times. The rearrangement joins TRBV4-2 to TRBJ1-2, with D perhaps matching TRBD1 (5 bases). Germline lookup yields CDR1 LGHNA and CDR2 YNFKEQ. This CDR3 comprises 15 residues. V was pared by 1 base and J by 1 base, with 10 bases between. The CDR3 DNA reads TGTGCCAGCAGCCAAGGGGCGGGGGGTAACTATGGCTACACCTTC. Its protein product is CASSQGAGGNYGYTF.

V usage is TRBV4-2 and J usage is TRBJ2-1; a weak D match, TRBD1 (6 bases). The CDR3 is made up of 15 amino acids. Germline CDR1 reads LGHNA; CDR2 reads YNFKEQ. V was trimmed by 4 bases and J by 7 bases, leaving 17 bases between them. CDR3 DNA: TGTGCCAGCAGCCCCCGTTGGGACAATACAAATGAGCAGTTCTTC. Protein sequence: CASSPRWDNTNEQFF.

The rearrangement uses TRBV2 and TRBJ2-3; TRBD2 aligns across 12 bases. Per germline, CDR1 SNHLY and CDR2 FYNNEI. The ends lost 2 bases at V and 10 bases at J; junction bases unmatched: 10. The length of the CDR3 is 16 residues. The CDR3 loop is CASSEIWLAGGSAQYF. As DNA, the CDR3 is TGTGCCAGCAGTGAAATCTGGCTAGCGGGAGGGTCGGCGCAGTATTTT.

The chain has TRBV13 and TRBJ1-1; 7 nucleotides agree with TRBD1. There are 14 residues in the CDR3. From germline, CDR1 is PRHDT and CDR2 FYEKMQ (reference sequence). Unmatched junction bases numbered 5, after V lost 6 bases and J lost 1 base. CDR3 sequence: CASRRGRGNTEAFF. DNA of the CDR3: TGTGCCAGCAGGAGGGGGCGCGGGAACACTGAAGCTTTCTTT.